The TCR beta chain under discussion was sequenced for a study of shared clonotypes between healthy human individuals. In its sample, this clone was seen many times. As yet, its antigen is unknown. In the original processing: ImmunoSEQ output lacked quality scores and full-length reads, limiting matched filtering. Method: immunoSEQ multiplex PCR; TCRdb's copy keeps in-frame clones and lacks some. That table supplies the V and J calls and clone size; D and trimming were determined from the DNA. The data hold around 320,000 clones, with over 75% observed a single time. Study results and caveats: Clonotypes shared by all four donors outscored non-shared clonotypes in generation probability.

This CDR3 is 16 amino acids long. Germline V gene lookup returns CDR1 MRHNA and CDR2 SNTAGT. Trimming stripped 6 bases from V and 3 bases from J, with 17 bases between. This chain joins TRBV6-4 and TRBJ2-2, with D perhaps matching TRBD1 (6 bases). The sample taken for sequencing was memory CD8+ T cells sorted from blood. Documented subset: CD45RO+ cells pooled with CCR7-negative TemRA cells. This TCR was sampled from a man aged 18 to 35 in good health. The CDR3 is CASSPRDIADTGELFF. CDR3 bases: TGTGCCAGCAGCCCCAGGGACATCGCCGACACCGGGGAGCTGTTTTTT.